This entry concerns a single T cell receptor beta chain. Its antigen remains unknown. As for the donors, each was a healthy bone marrow donor. Amplification used 60 Vbeta primers and 13 Jbeta primers. TCRdb's table, derived via immunoSEQ multiplex PCR, lists solely in-frame clones and lacks some. The table has more than 75,000 clones, 84% seen once; the top ten hold 5.6%. This CDR3 spans 15 amino acids. V lost 1 base and J lost 6; bases outside the gene matches: 6. Per the germline V gene, CDR1 is MGHRA and CDR2 is YSYEKL. The source of the sample is a study of cytomegalovirus exposure and HLA in healthy donors. Study results and limitations: TCR beta chain V- and J-gene trimming was linked, in a later analysis, to a missense variant in DCLRE1C. Later work associated approximately 17,000 TCR beta sequences with HLA alleles at 0.05 false discovery rate. Most of the CMV-associated TCR beta chains (in a later analysis) appeared to be HLA-restricted.

The V and J genes are TRBV4-1 and TRBJ2-3, with 8 bases that match TRBD1. Material for sequencing was PBMCs. The clonotype originates from a woman aged 18-30 years in good health and CMV-seropositive. CDR3 coding DNA: TGCGCCAGCAGCCAAGCAGGGGGCGTAGGTGATACGCAGTATTTT. Its translation: CASSQAGGVGDTQYF.